A single sample gave rise to the 9 T cell receptor beta chains below, sequenced in a study of blood T cell repertoires in COVID-19 (dated by TCRdb to 2019 to 2021). Library construction relied on the immunoSEQ multiplex PCR assay. The clones in this table, taken by TCRdb from immuneACCESS, are in-frame only. Not every clone is retained; where verified, under half of the shortfall comes from an unresolved V gene, and the cause of the rest is unknown. This sample gives some 270,000 clones in total; around 85% of them show up just once. The ten largest make up 9.1% of the sample. The sequenced material came from PBMCs or T cells enriched from blood (not recorded which). Receptor source: a woman between 45 and 60 years old with acute COVID-19.

This clone was found once. CDR3 sequence reads: CASSSNLGGEPQHF. In nucleotides, the CDR3 is TGTGCCAGCAGCAGTAACCTTGGGGGCGAGCCCCAGCATTTT. The V gene is TRBV11-2, the J gene TRBJ1-5; a weak D match, TRBD1 (6 bases). The germline V and J ends were trimmed by 5 bases and 8 bases, with 16 bases remaining between them. The germline gives CDR1 SGHAT, CDR2 FQNNGV. The CDR3 runs 14 residues.

The chain combines TRBV4-1 with TRBJ1-1, with D unclear. Germline V gene data show CDR1 as MGHRA and CDR2 as YSYEKL. The CDR3 extends over 17 amino acids. The V gene lost 4 bases and the J gene lost 2 bases, with 20 bases spanning the gap. The CDR3 region has the DNA TGCGCCAGCAGCCTCTTTCTCGATAGAGTACTAAACACTGAAGCTTTCTTT. Translating gives CASSLFLDRVLNTEAFF.

This sequence joins TRBV29-1 and TRBJ2-7; a possible D gene is TRBD1 (6 bases). CDR1 and CDR2 (germline): SQVTM, ANQGSEA. Deletions cut 5 bases from V and 3 bases from J, with 17 bases between. This CDR3 comprises 14 residues. CDR3 loop: CSVLLRGRGYEQYF. The CDR3 DNA is TGCAGCGTTCTTTTACGGGGCAGGGGCTACGAGCAGTACTTC.

The V gene is TRBV5-1, the J gene TRBJ2-3, with 7 nucleotides matching TRBD1. Losses at the gene ends were 4 bases for V and 4 bases for J; bases not matched to a gene: 6. This CDR3 is 14 amino acids long. Germline CDR1 SGHRS, CDR2 YFSETQ. The CDR3 loop reads CASSPSTGPDTQYF. In DNA, the CDR3 is TGCGCCAGCAGCCCCTCGACAGGGCCAGATACGCAGTATTTT.

This clone is a singleton in its sample. The genes are TRBV7-8 and TRBJ1-6, with TRBD1 identical over 8 bases. V lost 0 bases to trimming and J lost 9 bases; unmatched junction nucleotides: 7. Germline loops: CDR1 SGHVS, CDR2 FQNEAQ. There are 16 residues in the CDR3. The CDR3 reads CASSLALRQGASPLHF. The CDR3 DNA is TGTGCCAGCAGCTTAGCGCTTAGGCAGGGGGCTTCACCCCTCCACTTT.

This chain uses TRBV6-5 with TRBJ1-1; a possible D gene is TRBD1 (5 bases). V lost 3 bases to trimming and J lost 5 bases, with 16 bases between them. This CDR3 is 15 amino acids long. The V gene's germline CDR1 is MNHEY and CDR2 SVGAGI. CDR3: CASSYGTRGFTEAFF. CDR3 DNA: TGTGCCAGCAGTTATGGGACTCGGGGTTTTACTGAAGCTTTCTTT.

The chain is built from TRBV12-3 or TRBV12-4 and TRBJ1-2; D remains unclear. Trimming pared 4 bases from V and 8 bases from J, leaving 8 bases between. This CDR3 region has 11 residues. DNA for the CDR3: TGTGCCAGCAGTTGGCAAAGAGGCTACACCTTC. It encodes CASSWQRGYTF.

The genes are TRBV9 and TRBJ1-2, with 10 nucleotides matching TRBD1. The CDR3 is 16 amino acids. Germline loops: CDR1 SGDLS, CDR2 YYNGEE. With 0 bases clipped from V and 8 bases from J, the junction kept 10 bases outside the gene matches. CDR3: CASSVAAAGTGDGYTF. Written as DNA, the CDR3 is TGTGCCAGCAGCGTAGCAGCCGCCGGGACAGGGGACGGCTACACCTTC.

This sequence joins TRBV7-9 and TRBJ2-6; D ambiguous. V lost 6 bases and J lost 15, with 12 bases in between. Looked up from germline, CDR1 is SEHNR and CDR2 is FQNEAQ (reference sequence). The CDR3 loop spans 11 amino acids. CDR3 sequence: CASRYLPGLTF. The CDR3 bases are TGTGCCAGCAGGTACCTACCGGGCCTGACTTTC.